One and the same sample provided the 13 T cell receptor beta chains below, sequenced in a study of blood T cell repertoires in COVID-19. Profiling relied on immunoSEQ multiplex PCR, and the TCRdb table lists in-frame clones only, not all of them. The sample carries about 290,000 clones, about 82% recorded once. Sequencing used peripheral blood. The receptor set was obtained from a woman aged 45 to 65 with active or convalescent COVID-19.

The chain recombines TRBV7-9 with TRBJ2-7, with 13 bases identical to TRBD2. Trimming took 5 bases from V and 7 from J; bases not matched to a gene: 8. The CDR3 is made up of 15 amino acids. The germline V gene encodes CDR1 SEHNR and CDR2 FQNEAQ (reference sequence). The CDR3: CASSPPGLAGHEQYF. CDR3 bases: TGTGCCAGCAGCCCACCGGGACTAGCGGGACATGAGCAGTACTTC.

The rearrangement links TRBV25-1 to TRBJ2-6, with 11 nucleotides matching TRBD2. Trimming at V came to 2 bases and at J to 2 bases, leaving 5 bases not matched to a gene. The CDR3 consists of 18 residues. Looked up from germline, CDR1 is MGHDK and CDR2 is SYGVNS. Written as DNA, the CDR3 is TGTGCCAGCAGTGAAGGTAGCGGGAGGGACCCTGGGGCCAACGTCCTGACTTTC. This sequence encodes CASSEGSGRDPGANVLTF.

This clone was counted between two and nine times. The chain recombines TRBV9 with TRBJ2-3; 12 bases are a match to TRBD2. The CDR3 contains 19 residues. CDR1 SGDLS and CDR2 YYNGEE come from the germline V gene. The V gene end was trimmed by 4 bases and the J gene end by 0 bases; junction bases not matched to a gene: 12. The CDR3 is CASSTRGRLAGASTDTQYF. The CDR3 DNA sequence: TGTGCCAGCAGCACCCGGGGGAGACTAGCGGGGGCTAGCACAGATACGCAGTATTTT. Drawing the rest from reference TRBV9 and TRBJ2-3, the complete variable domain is DSGVTQTPKHLITATGQRVTLRCSPRSGDLSVYWYQQSLDQGLQFLIQYYNGEERAKGNILERFSAQQFPDLHSELNLSSLELGDSALYFCASSTRGRLAGASTDTQYFGPGTRLTVL.

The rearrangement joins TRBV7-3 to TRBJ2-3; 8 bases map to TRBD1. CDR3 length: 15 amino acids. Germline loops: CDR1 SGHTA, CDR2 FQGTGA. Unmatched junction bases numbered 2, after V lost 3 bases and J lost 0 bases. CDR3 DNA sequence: TGTGCCAGCAGCTTGGGACAGGTCAGCACAGATACGCAGTATTTT. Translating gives CASSLGQVSTDTQYF.

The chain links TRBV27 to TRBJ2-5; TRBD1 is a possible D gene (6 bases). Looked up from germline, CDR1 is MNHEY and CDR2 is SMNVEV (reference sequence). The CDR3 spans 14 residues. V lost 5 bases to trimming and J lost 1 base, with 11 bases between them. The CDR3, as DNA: TGTGCCAGCAGTCCTTACAGGGTCCAAGAGACCCAGTACTTC. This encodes CASSPYRVQETQYF.

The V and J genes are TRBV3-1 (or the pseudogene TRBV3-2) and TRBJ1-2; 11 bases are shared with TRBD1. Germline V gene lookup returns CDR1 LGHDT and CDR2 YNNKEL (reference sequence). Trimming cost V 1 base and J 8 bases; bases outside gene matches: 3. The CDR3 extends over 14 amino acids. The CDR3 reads CASSQARTGGGYTF. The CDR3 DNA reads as TGTGCCAGCAGCCAAGCTCGGACAGGGGGCGGCTACACCTTC.

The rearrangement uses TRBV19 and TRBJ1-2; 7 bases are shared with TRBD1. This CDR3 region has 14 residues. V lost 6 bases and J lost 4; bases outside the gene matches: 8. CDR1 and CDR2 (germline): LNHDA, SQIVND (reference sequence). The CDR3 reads CASSTGARLYGYTF. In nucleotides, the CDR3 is TGTGCCAGTAGCACAGGGGCCCGCCTCTATGGCTACACCTTC. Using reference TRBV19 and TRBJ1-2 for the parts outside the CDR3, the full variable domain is DGGITQSPKYLFRKEGQNVTLSCEQNLNHDAMYWYRQDPGQGLRLIYYSQIVNDFQKGDIAEGYSVSREKKESFPLTVTSAQKNPTAFYLCASSTGARLYGYTFGSGTRLTVV.

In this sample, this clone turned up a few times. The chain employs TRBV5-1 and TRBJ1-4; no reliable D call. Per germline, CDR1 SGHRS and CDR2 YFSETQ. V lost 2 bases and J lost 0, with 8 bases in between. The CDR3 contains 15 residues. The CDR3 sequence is CASSFNRATNEKLFF. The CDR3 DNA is TGCGCCAGCAGCTTCAACCGCGCAACTAATGAAAAACTGTTTTTT.

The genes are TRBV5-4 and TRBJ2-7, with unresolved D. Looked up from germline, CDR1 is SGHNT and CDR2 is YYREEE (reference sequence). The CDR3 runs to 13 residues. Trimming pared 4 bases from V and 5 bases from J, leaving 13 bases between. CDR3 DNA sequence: TGTGCCAGCAGCGAATCACAGAGCAACGAGCAGTACTTC. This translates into CASSESQSNEQYF.

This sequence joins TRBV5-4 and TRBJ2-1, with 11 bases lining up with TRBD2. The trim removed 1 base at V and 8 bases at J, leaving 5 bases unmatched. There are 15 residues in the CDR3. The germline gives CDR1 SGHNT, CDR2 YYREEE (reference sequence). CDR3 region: CASSLLAGGRDEQFF. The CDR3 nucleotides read TGTGCCAGCAGCTTGTTAGCGGGAGGGAGGGATGAGCAGTTCTTC. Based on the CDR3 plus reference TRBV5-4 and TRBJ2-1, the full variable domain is ETGVTQSPTHLIKTRGQQVTLRCSSQSGHNTVSWYQQALGQGPQFIFQYYREEENGRGNFPPRFSGLQFPNYSSELNVNALELDDSALYLCASSLLAGGRDEQFFGPGTRLTVL.

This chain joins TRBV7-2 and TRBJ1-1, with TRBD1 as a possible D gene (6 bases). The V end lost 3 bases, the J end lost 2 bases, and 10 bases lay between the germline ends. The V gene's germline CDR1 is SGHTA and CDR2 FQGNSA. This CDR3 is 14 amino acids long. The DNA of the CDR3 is TGTGCCAGCAGCTTGGGACAAGCAAACACTGAAGCTTTCTTT. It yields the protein CASSLGQANTEAFF.

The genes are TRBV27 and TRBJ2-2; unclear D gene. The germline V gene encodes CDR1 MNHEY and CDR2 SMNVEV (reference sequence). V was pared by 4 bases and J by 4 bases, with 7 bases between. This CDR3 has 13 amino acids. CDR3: CASSYELTGELFF. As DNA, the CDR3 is TGTGCCAGCAGTTATGAGCTCACCGGGGAGCTGTTTTTT.

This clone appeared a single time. In nucleotides, the CDR3 is TGTGCCAGCAGCTTAGAAAGACTAGCGGGAGGATCTGAGCAGTTCTTC. This encodes CASSLERLAGGSEQFF. This sequence joins TRBV7-2 and TRBJ2-1, with TRBD2 matching 13 bases. The CDR3 has 16 amino acids. V dropped 1 base and J dropped 9; count of bases not matched to a gene: 6. Germline CDR1 and CDR2: SGHTA and FQGNSA.